This T cell receptor (beta chain) originates from a study of T cells in tumors after PD-1 blockade. V dropped 3 bases and J dropped 6 bases, with 12 bases sitting between them. This CDR3 spans 13 amino acids. Germline lookup yields CDR1 KGHSH and CDR2 LQKENI. The method was immunoSEQ multiplex PCR; TCRdb's version includes in-frame clones alone and lacks a portion of them. The sample has over 1,500 clones; around 70% are singletons. Sequences were derived from tumor tissue, sampled before anti-PD-1 treatment. This chain joins TRBV18 and TRBJ2-7; D is possibly TRBD2 (5 bases). This TCR was recovered from a human donor with basal cell carcinoma. DNA of the CDR3: TGTGCCAGCTCACCTCCTAACGGGGTCGAGCAGTACTTC. Residues: CASSPPNGVEQYF.